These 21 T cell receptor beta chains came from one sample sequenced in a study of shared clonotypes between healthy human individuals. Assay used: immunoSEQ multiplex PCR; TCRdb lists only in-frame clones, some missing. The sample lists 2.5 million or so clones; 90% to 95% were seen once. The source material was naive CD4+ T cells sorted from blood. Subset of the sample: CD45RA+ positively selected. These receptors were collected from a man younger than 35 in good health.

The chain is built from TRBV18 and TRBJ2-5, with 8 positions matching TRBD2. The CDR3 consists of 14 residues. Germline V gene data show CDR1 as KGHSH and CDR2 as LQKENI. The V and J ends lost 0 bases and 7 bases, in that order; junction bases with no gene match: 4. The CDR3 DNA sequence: TGTGCCAGCTCACCACCACCAGCGGGAGCGACCCAGTACTTC. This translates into CASSPPPAGATQYF.

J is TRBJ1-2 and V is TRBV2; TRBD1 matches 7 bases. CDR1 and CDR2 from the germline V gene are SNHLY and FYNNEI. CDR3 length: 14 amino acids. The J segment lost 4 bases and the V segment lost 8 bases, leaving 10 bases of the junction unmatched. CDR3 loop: CASLILQGTYGYTF. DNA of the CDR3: TGTGCCAGCCTTATTTTACAGGGGACCTATGGCTACACCTTC.

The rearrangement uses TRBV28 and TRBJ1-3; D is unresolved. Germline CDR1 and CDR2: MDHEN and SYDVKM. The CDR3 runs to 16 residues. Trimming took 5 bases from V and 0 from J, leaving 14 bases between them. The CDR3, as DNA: TGTGCCAGCAGTACCTCCGCGGGGTACTCTGGAAACACCATATATTTT. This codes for CASSTSAGYSGNTIYF.

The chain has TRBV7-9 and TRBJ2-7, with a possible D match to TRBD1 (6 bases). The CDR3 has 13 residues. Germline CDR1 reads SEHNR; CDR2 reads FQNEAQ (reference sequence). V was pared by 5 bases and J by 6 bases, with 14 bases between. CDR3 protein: CASSASRGGEQYF. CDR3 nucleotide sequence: TGTGCCAGCAGCGCCAGCAGGGGCGGCGAGCAGTACTTC. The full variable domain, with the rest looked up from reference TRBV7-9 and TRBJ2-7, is DTGVSQNPRHKITKRGQNVTFRCDPISEHNRLYWYRQTLGQGPEFLTYFQNEAQLEKSRLLSDRFSAERPKGSFSTLEIQRTEQGDSAMYLCASSASRGGEQYFGPGTRLTVT.

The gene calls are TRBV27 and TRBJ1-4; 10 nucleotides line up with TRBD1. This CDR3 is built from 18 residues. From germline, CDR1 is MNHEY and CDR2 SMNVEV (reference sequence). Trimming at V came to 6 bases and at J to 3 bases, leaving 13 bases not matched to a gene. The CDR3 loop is CASRPSTGGAGANEKLFF. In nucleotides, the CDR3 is TGTGCCAGCAGACCTTCGACAGGGGGCGCGGGGGCTAATGAAAAACTGTTTTTT.

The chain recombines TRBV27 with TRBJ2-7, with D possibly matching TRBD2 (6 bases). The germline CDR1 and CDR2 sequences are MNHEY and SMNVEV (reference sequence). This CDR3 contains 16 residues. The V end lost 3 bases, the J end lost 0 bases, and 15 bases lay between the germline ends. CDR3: CASSFTAGPLSYEQYF. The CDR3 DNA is TGTGCCAGCAGTTTTACGGCGGGACCGCTCTCCTACGAGCAGTACTTC.

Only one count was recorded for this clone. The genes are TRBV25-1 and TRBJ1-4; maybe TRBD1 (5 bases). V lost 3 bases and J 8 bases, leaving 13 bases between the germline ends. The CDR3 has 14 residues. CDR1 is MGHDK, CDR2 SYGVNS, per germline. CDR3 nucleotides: TGTGCCAGCAGTGACTTACAGGAGGGGGAAAAACTGTTTTTT. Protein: CASSDLQEGEKLFF.

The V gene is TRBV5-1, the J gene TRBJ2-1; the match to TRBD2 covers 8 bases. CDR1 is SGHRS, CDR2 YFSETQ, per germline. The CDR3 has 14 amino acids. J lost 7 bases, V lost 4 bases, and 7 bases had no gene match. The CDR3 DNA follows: TGCGCCAGCAGCCCCCGAGGCGGGGGGAATGAGCAGTTCTTC. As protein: CASSPRGGGNEQFF.

This chain's CDR3 is CASSFGTGQQPQHF. CDR3 DNA: TGCGCCAGCAGCTTTGGGACAGGGCAGCAGCCCCAGCATTTT. The rearrangement joins TRBV5-1 to TRBJ1-5, with 9 bases lining up with TRBD1. Germline assignment: CDR1 SGHRS and CDR2 YFSETQ. This CDR3 is 14 amino acids long. With 2 bases clipped from V and 7 bases from J, the junction kept 4 bases outside the gene matches.

CDR3 sequence: CASSLLGTGASNQPQHF. CDR3 sequence (DNA): TGTGCCAGCAGCTTACTAGGGACAGGTGCGAGCAATCAGCCCCAGCATTTT. The rearrangement uses TRBV7-2 and TRBJ1-5; the match to TRBD1 covers 8 bases. V was clipped by 2 bases and J by 1 base; unmatched bases: 7. CDR1 SGHTA and CDR2 FQGNSA come from the germline V gene. The CDR3 is 17 residues long.

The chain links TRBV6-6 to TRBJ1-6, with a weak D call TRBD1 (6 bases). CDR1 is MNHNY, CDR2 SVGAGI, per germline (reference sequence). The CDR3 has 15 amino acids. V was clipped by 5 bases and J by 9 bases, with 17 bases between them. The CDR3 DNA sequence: TGTGCCAGCAGTCGCGCAAGGACAGATGGTTCACCCCTCCACTTT. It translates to CASSRARTDGSPLHF.

This chain's CDR3 is CASSGGAYEQYF. The DNA of the CDR3 is TGTGCCAGCAGTGGCGGGGCCTACGAGCAGTACTTC. The chain has TRBV28 and TRBJ2-7; weak D call: TRBD2 (6 bases). V was trimmed by 5 bases and J by 2 bases, leaving 7 bases between them. The CDR3 is 12 residues long. Germline assignment: CDR1 MDHEN and CDR2 SYDVKM. Based on the CDR3 plus reference TRBV28 and TRBJ2-7, the full variable domain is DVKVTQSSRYLVKRTGEKVFLECVQDMDHENMFWYRQDPGLGLRLIYFSYDVKMKEKGDIPEGYSVSREKKERFSLILESASTNQTSMYLCASSGGAYEQYFGPGTRLTVT.

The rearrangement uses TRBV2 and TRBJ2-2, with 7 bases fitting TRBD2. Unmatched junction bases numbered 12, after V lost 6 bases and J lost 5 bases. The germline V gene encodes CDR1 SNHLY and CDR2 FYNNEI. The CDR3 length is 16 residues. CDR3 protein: CASSGLRSGGTGELFF. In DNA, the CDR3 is TGTGCCAGCAGCGGACTGCGCTCGGGGGGTACCGGGGAGCTGTTTTTT.

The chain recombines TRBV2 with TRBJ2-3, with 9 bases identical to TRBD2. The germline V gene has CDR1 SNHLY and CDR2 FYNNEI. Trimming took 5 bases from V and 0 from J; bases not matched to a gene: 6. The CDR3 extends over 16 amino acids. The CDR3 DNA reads TGTGCCAGCAGTATCAGACTAGCGGCTAGCACAGATACGCAGTATTTT. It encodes CASSIRLAASTDTQYF.

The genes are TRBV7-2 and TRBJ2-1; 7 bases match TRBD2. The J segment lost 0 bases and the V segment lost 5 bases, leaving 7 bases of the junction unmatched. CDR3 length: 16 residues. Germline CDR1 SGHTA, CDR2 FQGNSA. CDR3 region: CASSDRSGTSYNEQFF. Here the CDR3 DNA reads TGTGCCAGCAGCGATCGAAGCGGGACCTCCTACAATGAGCAGTTCTTC. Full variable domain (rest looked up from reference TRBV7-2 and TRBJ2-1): GAGVSQSPSNKVTEKGKDVELRCDPISGHTALYWYRQSLGQGLEFLIYFQGNSAPDKSGLPSDRFSAERTGGSVSTLTIQRTQQEDSAVYLCASSDRSGTSYNEQFFGPGTRLTVL.

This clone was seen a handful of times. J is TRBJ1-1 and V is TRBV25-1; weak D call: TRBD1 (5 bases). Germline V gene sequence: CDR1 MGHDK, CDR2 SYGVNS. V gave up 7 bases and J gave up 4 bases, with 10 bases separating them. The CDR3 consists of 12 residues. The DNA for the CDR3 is TGTGCCAGCACCGGGACCATCACTGAAGCTTTCTTT. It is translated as CASTGTITEAFF.

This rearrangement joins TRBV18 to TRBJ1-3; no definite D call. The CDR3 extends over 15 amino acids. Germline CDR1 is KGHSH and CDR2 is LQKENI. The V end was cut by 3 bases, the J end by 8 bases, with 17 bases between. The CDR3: CASSPVGHMVDTIYF. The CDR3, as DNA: TGTGCCAGCTCACCGGTCGGCCACATGGTGGACACCATATATTTT.

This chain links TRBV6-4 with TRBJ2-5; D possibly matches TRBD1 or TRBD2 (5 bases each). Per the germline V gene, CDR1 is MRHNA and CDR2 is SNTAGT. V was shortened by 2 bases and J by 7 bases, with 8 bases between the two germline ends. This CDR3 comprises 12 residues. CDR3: CASSDGGGTQYF. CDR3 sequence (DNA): TGTGCCAGCAGTGACGGGGGTGGGACCCAGTACTTC.

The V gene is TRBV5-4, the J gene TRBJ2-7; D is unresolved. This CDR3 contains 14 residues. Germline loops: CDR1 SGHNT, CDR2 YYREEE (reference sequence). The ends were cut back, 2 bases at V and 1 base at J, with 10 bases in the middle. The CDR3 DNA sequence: TGTGCCAGCAGCTTTTCCGCCAGTTCCTACGAGCAGTACTTC. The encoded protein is CASSFSASSYEQYF.

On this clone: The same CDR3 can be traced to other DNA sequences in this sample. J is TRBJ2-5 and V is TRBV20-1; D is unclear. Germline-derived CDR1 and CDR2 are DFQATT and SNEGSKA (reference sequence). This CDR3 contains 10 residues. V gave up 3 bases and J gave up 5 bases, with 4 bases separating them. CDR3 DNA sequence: TGCAGTGCTAGCCCGGAGACCCAGTACTTC. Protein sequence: CSASPETQYF.

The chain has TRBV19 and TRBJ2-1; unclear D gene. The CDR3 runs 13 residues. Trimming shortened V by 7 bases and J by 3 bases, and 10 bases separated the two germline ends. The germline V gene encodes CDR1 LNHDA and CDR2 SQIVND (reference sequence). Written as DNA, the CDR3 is TGTGCCAGTAAATATAGTGGCTACAATGAGCAGTTCTTC. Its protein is CASKYSGYNEQFF. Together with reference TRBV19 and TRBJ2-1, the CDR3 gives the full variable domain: DGGITQSPKYLFRKEGQNVTLSCEQNLNHDAMYWYRQDPGQGLRLIYYSQIVNDFQKGDIAEGYSVSREKKESFPLTVTSAQKNPTAFYLCASKYSGYNEQFFGPGTRLTVL.